These T cell receptor beta chains were read from a single sample in a study of cytomegalovirus exposure and HLA in healthy donors. This table comes from immunoSEQ multiplex PCR, and its TCRdb copy is limited to in-frame clones, with some not included. The top ten hold less than 2.5% of the sample, which has about 150,000 clones, around 84% seen once. Sequenced input: PBMCs. The receptors come from a human donor in good health. CDR3s include the opening cysteine and the closing phenylalanine or tryptophan. The D gene is left open where the match is weak. The listing skips clone size in some rows; elsewhere it reads once, few, many or a size class.

D gene | clone size | J gene | V gene | CDR3 protein | CDR3 DNA
TRBD1 | few | TRBJ2-5 | TRBV5-1 | CASSQGQRQETQYF | TGCGCCAGCAGCCAGGGACAGAGACAAGAGACCCAGTACTTC
. | . | TRBJ2-5 | TRBV4-3 | CASSQENGGSETQYF | TGCGCCAGCAGCCAAGAAAATGGGGGGTCGGAGACCCAGTACTTC
. | . | TRBJ1-1 | TRBV2 | CADYDWAANTEAFF | TGTGCCGACTATGACTGGGCGGCGAACACTGAAGCTTTCTTT
TRBD2 | . | TRBJ2-2 | TRBV4-3 | CASRNSGGSGELFF | TGCGCCAGCAGAAATAGCGGGGGGTCCGGGGAGCTGTTTTTT
. | once | TRBJ2-2 | TRBV7-3 | CASSLGVNTGELFF | TGTGCCAGCAGCCTCGGGGTGAACACCGGGGAGCTGTTTTTT
TRBD2 | . | TRBJ2-1 | TRBV7-3 | CASSFIAGAGEQFF | TGTGCCAGCAGCTTCATAGCGGGGGCGGGGGAGCAGTTCTTC
. | few | TRBJ1-2 | TRBV5-1 | CASSLEDPGVYGYTF | TGCGCCAGCAGCTTGGAAGATCCGGGGGTCTATGGCTACACCTTC
TRBD2 | . | TRBJ2-2 | TRBV30 | CAWGRERGIFRTGELFF | TGTGCCTGGGGGAGGGAAAGAGGGATATTCCGAACCGGGGAGCTGTTTTTT
. | once | TRBJ1-1 | TRBV6-1 | CASSERGPSTEAFF | TGTGCCAGCAGTGAAAGGGGCCCGTCCACTGAAGCTTTCTTT
. | . | TRBJ2-2 | TRBV2 | CASSDYGGNTGELFF | TGTGCCAGCAGTGACTACGGGGGGAACACCGGGGAGCTGTTTTTT
TRBD1 | . | TRBJ2-2 | TRBV15 | CATSRDRRQGAVGELFF | TGTGCCACCAGCAGAGATAGGAGGCAGGGGGCCGTCGGGGAGCTGTTTTTT
. | . | TRBJ2-2 | TRBV7-3 | CASIFSHDRFQTGELFF | TGTGCCAGCATCTTTAGCCACGATCGATTTCAGACCGGGGAGCTGTTTTTT
. | once | TRBJ1-1 | TRBV6-5 | CASSYSAGNTEAFF | TGTGCCAGCAGTTACTCGGCGGGGAACACTGAAGCTTTCTTT
. | few | TRBJ1-6 | TRBV2 | CASREEGNSPLHF | TGTGCCAGCAGAGAGGAGGGGAATTCACCCCTCCACTTT
TRBD1 | . | TRBJ2-1 | TRBV20-1 | CSADRGIQFF | TGCAGTGCTGACAGGGGGATCCAGTTCTTC
. | . | TRBJ1-2 | TRBV27 | CASSKRQLADYGYTF | TGTGCCAGCAGTAAACGACAGTTAGCTGACTATGGCTACACCTTC
. | . | TRBJ1-5 | TRBV28 | CASSVVPEPQHF | TGTGCCAGCAGTGTTGTCCCAGAGCCCCAGCATTTT
. | . | TRBJ1-2 | TRBV27 | CASSFSGGDGYTF | TGTGCCAGCAGTTTTAGCGGGGGCGATGGCTACACCTTC
TRBD1 | . | TRBJ1-1 | TRBV19 | CASSDRGTEAFF | TGTGCCAGTTCGGACAGGGGCACTGAAGCTTTCTTT